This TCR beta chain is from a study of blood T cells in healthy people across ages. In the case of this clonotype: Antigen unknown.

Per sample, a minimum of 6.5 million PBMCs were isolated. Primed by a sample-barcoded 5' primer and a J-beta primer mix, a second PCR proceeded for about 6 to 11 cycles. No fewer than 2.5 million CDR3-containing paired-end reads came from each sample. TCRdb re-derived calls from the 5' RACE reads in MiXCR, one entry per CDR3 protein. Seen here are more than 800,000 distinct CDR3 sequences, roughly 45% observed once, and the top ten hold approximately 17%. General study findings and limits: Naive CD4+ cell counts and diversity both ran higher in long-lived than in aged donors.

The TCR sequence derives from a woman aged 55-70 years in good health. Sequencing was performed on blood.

The CDR3 nucleotides read TGTGCCAGTAGTATTAGGGGTACTAATGAAAAACTGTTTTTT. It codes for CASSIRGTNEKLFF. This rearrangement joins TRBV19 to TRBJ1-4; D is perhaps TRBD1 (5 bases). The V end was cut by 3 bases, the J end by 2 bases, with 7 bases between. Germline V gene sequence: CDR1 LNHDA, CDR2 SQIVND (reference sequence). This CDR3 spans 14 amino acids. The variable domain in full, completed from reference TRBV19 and TRBJ1-4, reads DGGITQSPKYLFRKEGQNVTLSCEQNLNHDAMYWYRQDPGQGLRLIYYSQIVNDFQKGDIAEGYSVSREKKESFPLTVTSAQKNPTAFYLCASSIRGTNEKLFFGSGTQLSVL.